The 27 T cell receptor beta chains reported below all come from one sample, sequenced in a study of T-cell reconstitution after alpha-beta-depleted transplantation in children. Preparation of the TCRbeta library was carried out with unique molecular identifiers. One entry per CDR3 protein, called by TCRdb with MiXCR from the PCR reads. The sample has 200,000 or so distinct CDR3 sequences; approximately 6% are singletons. The sample in question was PBMCs, obtained before TCRalphabeta/CD19-depleted stem cell transplant. All receptors come from a girl under three years old with combined immunodeficiency, due to receive a stem cell transplant.

The rearrangement links TRBV24-1 to TRBJ2-7; TRBD1 aligns across 7 bases. The CDR3 has 13 residues. Germline V lookup: CDR1 KGHDR, CDR2 SFDVKD. The V segment lost 6 bases and the J segment 7 bases; nucleotides outside the gene matches: 8. Written as DNA, the CDR3 is TGTGCCACCAGTCAGGGGGAAGATTGGGAGCAGTACTTC. Protein: CATSQGEDWEQYF.

This clonotype was counted ten times or more. The chain uses TRBV27 and TRBJ2-2; a weak D match, TRBD2 (5 bases). Trimming stripped 2 bases from V and 3 bases from J, with 13 bases between. Germline CDR1 reads MNHEY; CDR2 reads SMNVEV (reference sequence). The CDR3 contains 16 residues. The CDR3 loop reads CASSLMIGGYTGELFF. Here the CDR3 DNA reads TGTGCCAGCAGTTTAATGATCGGAGGATACACCGGGGAGCTGTTTTTT.

This clonotype was counted ten times or more. The genes are TRBV3-1 and TRBJ1-2; D uncertain. The CDR3 covers 12 residues. From germline, CDR1 is LGHDT and CDR2 YNNKEL (reference sequence). Between the trimmed V and J ends, which lost 6 bases and 0 bases, there was a span of 5 bases. Written as DNA, the CDR3 is TGTGCCAGCAGAGGAGCTAACTATGGCTACACCTTC. Amino acid sequence: CASRGANYGYTF.

This clonotype showed up many times. This chain joins TRBV15 and TRBJ2-2, with D hard to call. The germline V and J ends were trimmed by 0 bases and 2 bases, with 10 bases remaining between them. CDR3 length: 16 residues. The germline V gene has CDR1 LNHNV and CDR2 YYDKDF (reference sequence). DNA for the CDR3: TGTGCCACCAGCAGAGAAGGCGATTTCAACACCGGGGAGCTGTTTTTT. Translated, it gives CATSREGDFNTGELFF.

This clonotype has a count of ten or more. The chain is built from TRBV6-2 or TRBV6-3 and TRBJ2-5; D may be TRBD2 (5 bases). CDR3 length equals 14 residues. Trimming took 2 bases from V and 4 from J, leaving 11 bases between them. CDR1 and CDR2 from the germline V gene are MNHEY and SVGEGT. The CDR3 DNA reads TGTGCCAGCAGTTACGTCGGGATCCGAGAGACCCAGTACTTC. Translated, it gives CASSYVGIRETQYF.

The chain employs TRBV19 and TRBJ2-1; D might be TRBD2 (5 bases). The CDR3 totals 17 residues. Germline V gives CDR1 LNHDA, CDR2 SQIVND (reference sequence). The ends were cut back, 3 bases at V and 0 bases at J, with 15 bases in the middle. The CDR3 protein is CASSIVFFGVSYNEQFF. CDR3 in DNA: TGTGCCAGTAGTATTGTCTTTTTCGGGGTCTCCTACAATGAGCAGTTCTTC.

This clonotype occurred many times. The rearrangement uses TRBV29-1 and TRBJ1-2; D is ambiguous. CDR3 length: 10 residues. Germline CDR1 SQVTM, CDR2 ANQGSEA. Trimming cost V 7 bases and J 5 bases, with 8 bases left between them. The CDR3 DNA reads TGCAGCGGATGGGAGTATGGCTACACCTTC. Its translation is CSGWEYGYTF.

This chain joins TRBV7-2 and TRBJ2-6, with 7 bases that match TRBD1. The CDR3 sequence is 17 residues long. CDR1 and CDR2 (germline): SGHTA, FQGNSA. V dropped 5 bases and J dropped 0; count of bases not matched to a gene: 7. The CDR3 bases are TGTGCCAGCAGCCGAGGACAGGCCAGCTCTGGGGCCAACGTCCTGACTTTC. The encoded protein is CASSRGQASSGANVLTF.

This clonotype showed up many times. Here the CDR3 DNA reads TGTGCCAGCAGGGACAGGGGGCTTAGCACAGATACGCAGTATTTT. Its protein product is CASRDRGLSTDTQYF. The V call is TRBV2, the J call TRBJ2-3, with 11 bases that match TRBD1. CDR3 length: 15 amino acids. Trimming took 6 bases from V and 0 from J; bases not matched to a gene: 2. Germline CDR1 SNHLY, CDR2 FYNNEI.

This clonotype has at least ten counts. This chain connects TRBV10-3 to TRBJ2-7; 10 bases align to TRBD1. V was clipped by 3 bases and J by 7 bases; unmatched bases: 9. The CDR3 covers 15 residues. The germline CDR1 and CDR2 sequences are ENHRY and SYGVKD. This CDR3 reads CAISEVGQGVGEQYF. CDR3 sequence (DNA): TGTGCCATCAGTGAAGTTGGACAGGGGGTCGGGGAGCAGTACTTC.

This clonotype was detected only a few times. This sequence joins TRBV7-8 and TRBJ2-7, with TRBD1 identical over 9 bases. Trimming at V came to 5 bases and at J to 6 bases, leaving 2 bases not matched to a gene. CDR3 length: 12 residues. The V gene's germline CDR1 is SGHVS and CDR2 FQNEAQ. The CDR3 sequence is CASSIQGAEQYF. CDR3 nucleotides: TGTGCCAGCAGCATACAGGGGGCCGAGCAGTACTTC.

This clonotype was recorded many times. This chain links TRBV2 with TRBJ2-7; a weak D match, TRBD1 (6 bases). Germline values: CDR1 SNHLY, CDR2 FYNNEI. V was trimmed by 3 bases and J by 6 bases, leaving 15 bases between them. The CDR3 consists of 14 residues. The CDR3 sequence is CASSDPVDRTEQYF. CDR3 nucleotides: TGTGCCAGCAGTGATCCTGTAGACAGGACCGAGCAGTACTTC.

This clonotype was detected many times. The rearrangement links TRBV2 to TRBJ2-7; D possibly corresponds to TRBD1 (6 bases). Germline V gene data show CDR1 as SNHLY and CDR2 as FYNNEI. V was trimmed by 10 bases and J by 7 bases, leaving 17 bases between them. The CDR3 contains 12 residues. DNA for the CDR3: TGTGCCACCAATAACAGGGTGGGAGAGCAGTACTTC. Protein product: CATNNRVGEQYF.

This clonotype was seen at least ten times. CDR3 region: CSVEGGESYEQYF. Here the CDR3 DNA reads TGCAGCGTTGAAGGGGGGGAGTCCTACGAGCAGTACTTC. This chain connects TRBV29-1 to TRBJ2-7; a weak D match, TRBD2 (6 bases). The CDR3 is 13 residues long. The germline V gene has CDR1 SQVTM and CDR2 ANQGSEA. V dropped 1 base and J dropped 1 base, with 8 bases sitting between them.

This clonotype has at least ten counts. The DNA of the CDR3 is TGTGCCAGCAGTTTCGTTAGCACTGAAGCTTTCTTT. Amino acid sequence: CASSFVSTEAFF. The rearrangement uses TRBV6-2 or TRBV6-3 and TRBJ1-1; D call uncertain. Trimming removed 4 bases at V and 4 bases at J, with 7 bases between. The CDR3 is 12 residues long. The germline CDR1 and CDR2 sequences are MNHEY and SVGEGT.

This clonotype occurred many times. The chain uses TRBV4-3 and TRBJ2-1, with TRBD2 matching over 15 bases. V was clipped by 2 bases and J by 9 bases; unmatched bases: 8. Germline CDR1 reads LGHNA; CDR2 reads YSLEER. This CDR3 region has 17 residues. The CDR3 region has the DNA TGCGCCAGCAGCCAAAACACCCCGGGACTAGCGGGAGGTGAGCAGTTCTTC. It translates to CASSQNTPGLAGGEQFF.

This clonotype was detected ten times or more. The rearrangement links TRBV4-2 to TRBJ2-3; D is unresolved. The V and J ends lost 4 bases and 5 bases respectively, with 7 bases between them. The length of the CDR3 is 12 residues. Germline V gene sequence: CDR1 LGHNA, CDR2 YNFKEQ. The CDR3 spells CASSPEGDTQYF. The CDR3 nucleotides read TGTGCCAGCAGCCCCGAAGGAGATACGCAGTATTTT.

This clonotype was observed at least ten times. This sequence joins TRBV20-1 and TRBJ2-5; no reliable D call. V was pared by 2 bases and J by 5 bases, with 3 bases between. The germline V gene encodes CDR1 DFQATT and CDR2 SNEGSKA (reference sequence). The CDR3 contains 10 residues. The CDR3 DNA sequence: TGCAGTGCTAGAAGGGAGACCCAGTACTTC. Its translation is CSARRETQYF.

At least ten counts were recorded for this clonotype. The chain couples TRBV28 to TRBJ2-7; the D gene is possibly TRBD1 (6 bases). Germline CDR1 and CDR2: MDHEN and SYDVKM. Trimming removed 7 bases from V and 3 bases from J, with 10 bases in between. CDR3 length equals 12 residues. The CDR3 DNA sequence: TGTGCCAGCATCGGACAGTTCTACGAGCAGTACTTC. This codes for CASIGQFYEQYF.

This clonotype was detected only a few times. The chain carries TRBV5-1 and TRBJ1-2; TRBD1 matches 9 bases. V shed 6 bases and J 8 bases; nucleotides not matched to a gene: 8. Germline V gene data show CDR1 as SGHRS and CDR2 as YFSETQ. The CDR3 is 13 amino acids. CDR3 in amino acids: CASTLDRGGGYTF. For the CDR3, the DNA is TGCGCCAGCACCCTGGACAGGGGAGGCGGCTACACCTTC.

This clonotype was seen many times. V and J are TRBV2 and TRBJ2-3; possibly TRBD1 for D (6 bases). V was cut by 9 bases and J by 5 bases, with 15 bases left in between. Per the germline V gene, CDR1 is SNHLY and CDR2 is FYNNEI. The CDR3 sequence is 13 residues long. The CDR3 reads CASSGEVGDTQYF. The CDR3 coding sequence is TGTGCCAGTTCAGGGGAAGTAGGAGATACGCAGTATTTT. Together with reference TRBV2 and TRBJ2-3, the CDR3 gives the full variable domain: EPEVTQTPSHQVTQMGQEVILRCVPISNHLYFYWYRQILGQKVEFLVSFYNNEISEKSEIFDDQFSVERPDGSNFTLKIRSTKLEDSAMYFCASSGEVGDTQYFGPGTRLTVL.

This clonotype was observed a few times. V and J are TRBV4-1 and TRBJ1-4; D is unclear. Trimming removed 6 bases from V and 5 bases from J, with 28 bases in between. Germline V gene sequence: CDR1 MGHRA, CDR2 YSYEKL. The CDR3 is 19 residues long. The chain's CDR3 is CASSPQPIPWPAENEKLFF. For the CDR3, the DNA is TGCGCCAGCAGTCCCCAGCCAATTCCGTGGCCAGCAGAAAATGAAAAACTGTTTTTT.

This clonotype was detected ten times or more. This chain connects TRBV12-3 or TRBV12-4 to TRBJ2-3, with 8 bases aligning to TRBD2. Losses at the gene ends were 5 bases for V and 5 bases for J; bases not matched to a gene: 6. This CDR3 contains 14 residues. CDR3 coding DNA: TGTGCCAGCAGTCCCGGGACTAGTGAAGATACGCAGTATTTT. Amino acids: CASSPGTSEDTQYF.

This clonotype was detected a few times. The chain employs TRBV25-1 and TRBJ1-2; 9 bases match TRBD1. This CDR3 is 16 amino acids long. V lost 0 bases, J lost 3 bases, and 5 bases stayed unmatched. The germline V gene has CDR1 MGHDK and CDR2 SYGVNS. In DNA, the CDR3 is TGTGCCAGCAGTGAATATTTTGACAGGGGGGACTATGGCTACACCTTC. This encodes CASSEYFDRGDYGYTF.

This clonotype occurred many times. This chain uses TRBV7-2 with TRBJ2-5; 10 nucleotides align to TRBD1. V lost 5 bases to trimming and J lost 5 bases; unmatched junction nucleotides: 5. CDR1 and CDR2 (germline): SGHTA, FQGNSA. The CDR3 spans 14 residues. Here the CDR3 reads CASSPDRGMETQYF. DNA of the CDR3: TGTGCCAGCAGCCCGGACAGGGGGATGGAGACCCAGTACTTC.

This clonotype was observed a handful of times. The chain has TRBV7-2 and TRBJ1-6; 9 bases are shared with TRBD1. Trimming cost V 5 bases and J 9 bases; bases outside gene matches: 8. The CDR3 loop spans 15 amino acids. Looked up from germline, CDR1 is SGHTA and CDR2 is FQGNSA. The CDR3 DNA follows: TGTGCCAGCAGCCCCCGGACAGGGGACAGTTCACCCCTCCACTTT. This codes for CASSPRTGDSSPLHF. Variable domain in full (rest from reference TRBV7-2 and TRBJ1-6): GAGVSQSPSNKVTEKGKDVELRCDPISGHTALYWYRQSLGQGLEFLIYFQGNSAPDKSGLPSDRFSAERTGGSVSTLTIQRTQQEDSAVYLCASSPRTGDSSPLHFGNGTRLTVT.

This clonotype appeared many times. The CDR3 bases are TGTGCCAGCAGTTTATCGGCTAGCGGTTACAATGAGCAGTTCTTC. Residues: CASSLSASGYNEQFF. V is TRBV27 and J is TRBJ2-1; 7 positions match TRBD2. Per germline, CDR1 MNHEY and CDR2 SMNVEV (reference sequence). This CDR3 contains 15 residues. The V and J ends lost 0 bases and 4 bases, in that order; junction bases with no gene match: 3.